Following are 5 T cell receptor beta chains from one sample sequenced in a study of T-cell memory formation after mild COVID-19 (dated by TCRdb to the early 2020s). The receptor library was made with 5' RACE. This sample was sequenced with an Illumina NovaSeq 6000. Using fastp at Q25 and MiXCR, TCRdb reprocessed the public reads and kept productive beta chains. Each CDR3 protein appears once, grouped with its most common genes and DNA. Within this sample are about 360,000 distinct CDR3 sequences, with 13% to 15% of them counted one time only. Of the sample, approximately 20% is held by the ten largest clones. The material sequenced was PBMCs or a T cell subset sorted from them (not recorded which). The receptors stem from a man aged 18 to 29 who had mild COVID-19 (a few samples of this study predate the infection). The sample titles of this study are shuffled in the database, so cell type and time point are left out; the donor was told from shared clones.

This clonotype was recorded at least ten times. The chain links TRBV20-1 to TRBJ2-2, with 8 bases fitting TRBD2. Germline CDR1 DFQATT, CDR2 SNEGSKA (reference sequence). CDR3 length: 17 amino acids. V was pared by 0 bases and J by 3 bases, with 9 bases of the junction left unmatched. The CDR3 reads CSARDVSGVGYTGELFF. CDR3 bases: TGCAGTGCTAGAGATGTTAGCGGGGTGGGGTACACCGGGGAGCTGTTTTTT.

CDR3 DNA sequence: TGTGCCAGCAGTTACGACATGCCCTGCTCCTACGAGCAGTACGTC. This translates into CASSYDMPCSYEQYV. The chain links TRBV6-5 to TRBJ2-7; D gene uncertain. The CDR3 is made up of 15 amino acids. Trimming took off 2 bases at V and 0 bases at J, with 11 bases between the two ends. CDR1 and CDR2 from the germline V gene are MNHEY and SVGAGI.

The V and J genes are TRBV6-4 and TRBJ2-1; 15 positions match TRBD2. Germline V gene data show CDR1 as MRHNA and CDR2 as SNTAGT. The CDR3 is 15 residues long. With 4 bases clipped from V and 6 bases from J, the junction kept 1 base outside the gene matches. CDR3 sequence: CASSGTSGGANEQFF. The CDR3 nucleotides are TGTGCCAGCAGTGGGACTAGCGGGGGGGCCAATGAGCAGTTCTTC.

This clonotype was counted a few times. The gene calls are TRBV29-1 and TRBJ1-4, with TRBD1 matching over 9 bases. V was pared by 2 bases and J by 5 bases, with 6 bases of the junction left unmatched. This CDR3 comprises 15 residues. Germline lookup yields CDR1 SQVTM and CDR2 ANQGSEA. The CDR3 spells CSVEKGQGPNEKLFF. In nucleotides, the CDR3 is TGCAGCGTTGAAAAAGGACAGGGGCCCAATGAAAAACTGTTTTTT.

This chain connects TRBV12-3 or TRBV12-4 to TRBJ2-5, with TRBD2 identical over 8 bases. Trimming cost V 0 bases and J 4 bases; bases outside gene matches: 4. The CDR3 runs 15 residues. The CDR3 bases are TGTGCCAGCAGTTTAGCCCGGGGGGGAGGAGAGACCCAGTACTTC. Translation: CASSLARGGGETQYF.